The rows below give T cell receptor beta chains drawn from one sample of a study of cytomegalovirus exposure and HLA in healthy donors. Here immunoSEQ multiplex PCR was the method, and the copy in TCRdb shows in-frame clones only, minus some. The table for this sample gives around 26,000 clones. The specimen was PBMCs. These receptors all stem from a male donor in good health and CMV-seropositive. Both conserved end residues are part of each CDR3. D genes are given only for firm matches. A row's size may be missing; if present it is once, few, many or a size class.

>.|TRBJ2-1|TRBD2|TRBV6-5
CASSYSRTSGPNEQFF
TGTGCCAGCAGTTACTCGCGAACTAGCGGGCCCAATGAGCAGTTCTTC
>.|TRBJ1-2|.|TRBV2
CASSAPKGSYGYTF
TGTGCCAGCAGTGCCCCCAAAGGGAGCTATGGCTACACCTTC
>.|TRBJ2-3|TRBD1|TRBV28
CASTRDRGPDTQYF
TGTGCCAGCACTCGGGACAGGGGCCCAGATACGCAGTATTTT
>.|TRBJ1-4|TRBD1|TRBV19
CASSISLGTGGEKLFF
TGTGCCAGTAGTATCAGCCTCGGGACAGGGGGTGAAAAACTGTTTTTT
>.|TRBJ2-7|TRBD1|TRBV30
CAWSTSRDRVYEQYF
TGTGCCTGGAGTACCTCTCGGGACAGGGTCTACGAGCAGTACTTC
>.|TRBJ2-2|.|TRBV10-3
CAIKADTGELFF
TGTGCCATCAAGGCGGACACCGGGGAGCTGTTTTTT
>.|TRBJ1-5|.|TRBV4-1
CASSQGSNQPQHF
TGCGCCAGCAGCCAGGGCAGCAATCAGCCCCAGCATTTT
>.|TRBJ1-1|.|TRBV28
CASTPQGMNTEAFF
TGTGCCAGCACCCCCCAGGGGATGAACACTGAAGCTTTCTTT
>.|TRBJ1-1|TRBD1|TRBV19
CASSIAPQGTEAFF
TGTGCCAGTAGTATAGCGCCACAGGGGACTGAAGCTTTCTTT
>.|TRBJ1-1|.|TRBV5-4
CASSLALGATTEAFF
TGTGCCAGCAGCTTGGCTCTAGGGGCAACCACTGAAGCTTTCTTT
>.|TRBJ1-1|.|TRBV5-1
CASSGGQLNTEAFF
TGCGCCAGCAGTGGCGGACAGCTGAACACTGAAGCTTTCTTT
>.|TRBJ2-7|TRBD1|TRBV28
CASSPLQGAHEQYF
TGTGCCAGCAGCCCGTTACAGGGGGCCCACGAGCAGTACTTC
>.|TRBJ2-7|TRBD1|TRBV6-5
CASRQTGSYEQYF
TGTGCCAGCAGGCAGACAGGGTCCTACGAGCAGTACTTC
>.|TRBJ1-2|.|TRBV30
CAWSGPFEQGYGYTF
TGTGCCTGGAGTGGACCGTTCGAACAGGGCTATGGCTACACCTTC
>.|TRBJ2-7|.|TRBV10-3
CAIRQTGLTREQYF
TGTGCCATCAGACAAACTGGACTGACGCGGGAGCAGTACTTC
>.|TRBJ2-7|TRBD1|TRBV5-1
CASSQRDSSYEQYF
TGCGCCAGCAGCCAGAGGGACAGCTCCTACGAGCAGTACTTC
>.|TRBJ2-7|TRBD2|TRBV7-2
CASSPLAVYEQYF
TGTGCCAGCAGCCCACTAGCGGTCTACGAGCAGTACTTC
>.|TRBJ2-7|TRBD1|TRBV5-1
CASEGTDYEQYF
TGCGCCAGTGAGGGGACAGATTACGAGCAGTACTTC
>.|TRBJ1-1|TRBD1|TRBV19
CASSKDRGRKIMNTEAFF
TGTGCCAGTAGCAAGGACAGGGGTCGGAAAATAATGAACACTGAAGCTTTCTTT
>.|TRBJ2-5|TRBD1|TRBV2
CASTLDRTQETQYF
TGTGCCAGCACTCTGGACAGGACACAAGAGACCCAGTACTTC
>.|TRBJ2-3|TRBD2|TRBV6-4
CASSETSGRGTDTQYF
TGTGCCAGCAGTGAAACTAGCGGAAGGGGCACAGATACGCAGTATTTT
>.|TRBJ2-1|.|TRBV19
CASSIDRNEQFF
TGTGCCAGTAGTATAGATCGCAATGAGCAGTTCTTC
>.|TRBJ1-1|.|TRBV6-5
CATYDEGAGNTEAFF
TGTGCCACCTACGACGAAGGGGCCGGGAACACTGAAGCTTTCTTT
>.|TRBJ1-1|.|TRBV5-1
CASSLRQLNTEAFF
TGCGCCAGCAGCTTGAGACAGTTGAACACTGAAGCTTTCTTT
>.|TRBJ1-1|TRBD1|TRBV30
CAWREGAGLTEAFF
TGTGCCTGGAGGGAGGGGGCAGGTCTCACTGAAGCTTTCTTT
>medium-sized|TRBJ2-7|TRBD1|TRBV5-4
CASSRPRDSLTYEQYF
TGTGCCAGCTCCCGACCCCGGGACAGCCTCACCTACGAGCAGTACTTC
>.|TRBJ1-1|.|TRBV25-1
CASSLTGNTEAFF
TGTGCCAGCAGCTTAACAGGGAACACTGAAGCTTTCTTT
>.|TRBJ2-3|.|TRBV19
CASSSPVITDTQYF
TGTGCCAGTAGTTCCCCAGTAATCACAGATACGCAGTATTTT
>.|TRBJ1-3|.|TRBV30
CAWSVNSGSGNTIYF
TGTGCCTGGAGTGTAAACAGCGGTTCAGGAAACACCATATATTTT
>.|TRBJ1-1|TRBD1|TRBV30
CAGGTGVNTEAFF
TGTGCCGGGGGGACAGGGGTAAACACTGAAGCTTTCTTT
>.|TRBJ1-1|TRBD1|TRBV7-8
CASSLGGTENTEAFF
TGTGCCAGCAGCTTAGGCGGGACAGAGAACACTGAAGCTTTCTTT
>.|TRBJ1-1|.|TRBV27
CASRTPTGTEAFF
TGTGCCAGCAGGACCCCCACAGGGACTGAAGCTTTCTTT
>.|TRBJ1-1|.|TRBV13
CASSLGSVNTEAFF
TGTGCCAGCAGCTTAGGTTCGGTGAACACTGAAGCTTTCTTT
>.|TRBJ2-5|.|TRBV10-2
CASSEGQSQETQYF
TGCGCCAGCAGTGAGGGGCAAAGCCAAGAGACCCAGTACTTC
>.|TRBJ1-2|.|TRBV30
CAWTEQGSPATNYGYTF
TGTGCCTGGACCGAACAGGGAAGCCCCGCAACTAACTATGGCTACACCTTC
>.|TRBJ1-2|TRBD1|TRBV4-3
CASSQDLGTGLFGYTF
TGCGCCAGCAGCCAAGATCTAGGGACAGGGCTCTTTGGCTACACCTTC
>.|TRBJ2-3|.|TRBV15
CATSREQGGTDTQYF
TGTGCCACCAGCAGAGAACAGGGAGGCACAGATACGCAGTATTTT
>.|TRBJ1-5|.|TRBV7-2
CASSLGSGSQPQHF
TGTGCCAGCAGCTTAGGATCGGGGAGCCAGCCCCAGCATTTT
>.|TRBJ1-3|TRBD1|TRBV4-1
CASSKAGQGVGNTIYF
TGCGCCAGCAGCAAAGCGGGACAGGGAGTTGGAAACACCATATATTTT